The rows below give T cell receptor beta chains drawn from one sample of a study of human T cells and chemical hapten exposure. TCRdb re-called the RACE reads through MiXCR, storing one row per CDR3 protein. The sample lists 90,000 to 110,000 distinct CDR3 sequences, nearly 35% occurring once. The sequences come from whole blood, collected in connection with sensitization to the hapten diphenylcyclopropenone (DPC). Receptor source: a man aged 35 to 55 with alopecia areata. Some clones in this sample may be carry-over from other donors' samples. Both conserved end residues are part of each CDR3. D genes are given only for firm matches.

len | j_gene | v_gene | d_gene | CDR3aa
15 | TRBJ2-3 | TRBV6-2/TRBV6-3 | TRBD2 | CASSPTSGRTDTQYF
15 | TRBJ2-5 | TRBV29-1 | TRBD2 | CSVWDPAGGGETQYF
16 | TRBJ2-1 | TRBV7-3 | TRBD1 | CASSLRTGAGYNEQFF
12 | TRBJ2-3 | TRBV24-1 | . | CATSRWGDTQYF
14 | TRBJ2-7 | TRBV6-5 | . | CASSYFQGLDEQYF
17 | TRBJ2-1 | TRBV18 | . | CASSPPGTGSSYNEQFF
13 | TRBJ2-3 | TRBV20-1 | TRBD2 | CSLGGVSTDTQYF
14 | TRBJ1-6 | TRBV3-1 | . | CASSQVGSASPLHF
13 | TRBJ1-5 | TRBV7-2 | . | CASSLEGYQPQHF
13 | TRBJ1-6 | TRBV20-1 | . | CSALTRHNSPLHF
13 | TRBJ2-1 | TRBV6-5 | . | CASSPREGNEQFF
15 | TRBJ1-4 | TRBV6-2/TRBV6-3 | . | CASSREGPSLTQLFF
15 | TRBJ2-3 | TRBV5-6 | TRBD2 | CASSRTGLATDTQYF
17 | TRBJ2-3 | TRBV4-3 | TRBD2 | CASSQAPGLVNGDTQYF
14 | TRBJ2-1 | TRBV6-2/TRBV6-3 | . | CASSYSGVPNEQFF
11 | TRBJ2-3 | TRBV20-1 | TRBD2 | CSAIREDGQYF
16 | TRBJ1-5 | TRBV28 | . | CASSLKQFNSNQPQHF
15 | TRBJ2-5 | TRBV25-1 | . | CASSERGAYQETQYF
15 | TRBJ2-7 | TRBV5-4 | TRBD2 | CASREGLAGPYEQYF
16 | TRBJ2-1 | TRBV3-1 | TRBD2 | CASSPWTSGRDSEQFF
15 | TRBJ2-3 | TRBV3-1 | . | CASSQNPVGTDTQYF
15 | TRBJ2-3 | TRBV18 | . | CASSPILQGTDTQYF
12 | TRBJ2-5 | TRBV9 | . | CASSTNTETQYF
13 | TRBJ1-4 | TRBV29-1 | . | CSAKLGEGEKLFF
13 | TRBJ2-1 | TRBV14 | . | CASSQDQRTKQFF